This T cell receptor (beta chain) is from a study of post-analysis software for immune sequencing data. Germline-derived CDR1 and CDR2 are DFQATT and SNEGSKA (reference sequence). This CDR3 comprises 14 residues. V shed 4 bases and J 2 bases; nucleotides not matched to a gene: 4. This clonotype was seen at least ten times. The antigen remains unidentified. General study points: The F measure placed samples prepared in the same batch into strongly shared clusters. Comparison of patients with controls showed about 5 TRBV segments more frequent in patients, TRBV5-6, TRBV5-1 and TRBV20-1 among them. For normalized Chao1 diversity, multiple sclerosis patients scored significantly lower than controls did.

Unique molecular identifiers were present in the TCR beta cDNA libraries. Researchers reported roughly 0.5 million cDNA molecules coming from about 1 to 10 million T cells. TCRdb fed the PCR reads into MiXCR, producing one record per CDR3 protein. The sample includes around 200,000 distinct CDR3 sequences, around 30% of them seen just once. This clonotype was sampled from a girl younger than 18 with multiple sclerosis. Sequencing used blood. The rearrangement uses TRBV20-1 and TRBJ2-3, with 9 positions matching TRBD1. Written as DNA, the CDR3 is TGCAGTGCTATTACAGGGGGCCCCACAGATACGCAGTATTTT. Translated: CSAITGGPTDTQYF.